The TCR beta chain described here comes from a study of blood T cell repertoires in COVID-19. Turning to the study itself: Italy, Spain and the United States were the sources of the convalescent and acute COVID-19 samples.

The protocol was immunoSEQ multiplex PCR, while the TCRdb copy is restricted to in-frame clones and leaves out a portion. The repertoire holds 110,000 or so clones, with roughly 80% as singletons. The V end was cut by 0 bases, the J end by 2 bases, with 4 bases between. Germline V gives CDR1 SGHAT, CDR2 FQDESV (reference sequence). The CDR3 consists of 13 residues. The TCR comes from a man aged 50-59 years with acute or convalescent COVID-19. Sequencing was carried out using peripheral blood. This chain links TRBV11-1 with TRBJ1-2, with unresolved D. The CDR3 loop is CASSLARNYGYTF. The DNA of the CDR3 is TGTGCCAGCAGCTTAGCCAGGAACTATGGCTACACCTTC.